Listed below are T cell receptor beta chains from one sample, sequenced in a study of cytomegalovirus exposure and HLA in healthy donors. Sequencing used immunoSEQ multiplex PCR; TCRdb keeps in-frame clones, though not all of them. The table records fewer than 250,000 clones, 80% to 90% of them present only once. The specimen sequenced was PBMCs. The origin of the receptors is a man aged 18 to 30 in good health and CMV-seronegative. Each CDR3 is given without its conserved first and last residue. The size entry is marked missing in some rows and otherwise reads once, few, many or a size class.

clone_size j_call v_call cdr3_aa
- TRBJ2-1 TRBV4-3 ASSQEAQNQYNEQF
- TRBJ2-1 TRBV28 ATSPGTGAYNEQF
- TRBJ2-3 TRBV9 ASSSQSAGLRDTQY
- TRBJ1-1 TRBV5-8 ASSQGANTNTEAF
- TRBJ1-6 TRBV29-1 SVRLEGSSYNSPLH
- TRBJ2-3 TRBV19 ASSINGLSTDTQY
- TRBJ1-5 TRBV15 AISRDRTNQPQH
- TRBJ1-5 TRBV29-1 SVQPGLNQPQH
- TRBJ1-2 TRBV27 ASSLYTSGTPIYGYT
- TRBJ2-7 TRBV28 ASTPSGRFYEQY
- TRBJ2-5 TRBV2 ASTNGDRGLIQETQY
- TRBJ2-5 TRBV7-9 ASSFSRAGETQY
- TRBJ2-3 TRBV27 ARSHARSTDTQY
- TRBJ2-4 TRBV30 AWTSGRGDIQY
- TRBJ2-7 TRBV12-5 ASGTGESYEQY
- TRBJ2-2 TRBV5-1 ASSLLFDRARGSTGELF
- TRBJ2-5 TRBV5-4 ASSLSPVDATQY
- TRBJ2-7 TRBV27 ASSLGLAGPYEQY
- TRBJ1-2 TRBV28 ASSLNSNYGYT
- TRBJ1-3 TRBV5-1 ASSNTGAGNTIY
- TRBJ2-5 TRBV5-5 ASSLKREETQY
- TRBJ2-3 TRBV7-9 ASSPGLARDTQY
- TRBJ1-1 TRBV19 ASSIAGGNTEAF
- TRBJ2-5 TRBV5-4 ASSFDSRGTQY
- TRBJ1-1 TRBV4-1 ASSQDMASNTEAF
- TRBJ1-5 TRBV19 ASSMTANQPQH
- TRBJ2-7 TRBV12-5 ASALSGKHEQY
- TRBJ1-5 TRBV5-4 ASSRWGQGGNSNQPQH
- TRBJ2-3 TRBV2 ASMRGTDTQY
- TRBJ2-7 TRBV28 ASMEGAGGPYEQY
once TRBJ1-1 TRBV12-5 ASGSDGGEAF
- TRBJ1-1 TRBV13 ASGDTVGTEAF
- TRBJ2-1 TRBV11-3 ASSLGWRESSYNEQF
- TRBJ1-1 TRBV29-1 SVDTDEAF
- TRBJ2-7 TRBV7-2 ASSIRGTSGRRTYEQY
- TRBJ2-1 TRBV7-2 ASSKTGYINNEQF
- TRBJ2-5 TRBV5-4 ASSLRGTLGETQY
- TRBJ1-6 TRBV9 ASSVQVDPRDSPLH
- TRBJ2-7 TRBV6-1 ASSEVRPETEQY
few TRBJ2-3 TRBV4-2 ASSRTSGRAADTQY
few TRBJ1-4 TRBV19 ASSIDPGYGEKLF
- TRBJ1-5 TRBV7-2 ASSPEGQGSQPQH
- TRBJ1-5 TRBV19 ASSMPRGNQPQH
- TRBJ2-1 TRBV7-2 ASSLAVGPSVGAEQF
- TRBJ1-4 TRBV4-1 ASSWTEINEKLF
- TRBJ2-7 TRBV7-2 ASSEVTVRLSYEQY
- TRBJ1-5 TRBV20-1 SASPGGPQH
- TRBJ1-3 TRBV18 ASSPLGQRSGNTIY
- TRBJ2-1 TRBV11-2 ASSLFFNEQF
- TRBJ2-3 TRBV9 ASSVESGSGAGTQY
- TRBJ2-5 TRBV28 ASSSWTGGGRETQY
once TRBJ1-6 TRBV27 ASSGVRGFYNSPLH
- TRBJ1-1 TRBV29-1 SVARDRVTEAF
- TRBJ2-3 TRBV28 ASSRPPRLARSTDTQY